This T cell receptor beta chain was observed in a study of blood T cell repertoires in COVID-19. Germline CDR1 is SGHVS and CDR2 is FQNEAQ. Trimming stripped 4 bases from V and 0 bases from J, with 9 bases between. The CDR3 length is 15 residues. The data were produced by immunoSEQ multiplex PCR, yet TCRdb's version contains in-frame clones alone and is incomplete. Found here are approximately 200,000 clones, 75% to 90% of them singletons; the top ten hold less than 1.5%. The origin of this receptor is a man aged 25-45 years who had recovered from COVID-19. The specimen was PBMCs or T cells enriched from blood (not recorded which). The gene calls are TRBV7-8 and TRBJ2-2; D gene uncertain. The CDR3 spells CASSSWAPNTGELFF. In DNA form, the CDR3 reads TGTGCCAGCAGCTCCTGGGCCCCGAACACCGGGGAGCTGTTTTTT.